What follows are 22 T cell receptor beta chains derived from one specimen sequenced in a study of regulatory T cells in long-lasting Graves disease. To make TCR beta libraries, researchers used iRepertoire HTBI primers and Arm-PCR of CDR3 regions. TCRdb fed the multiplex PCR reads into MiXCR, producing one record per CDR3 protein. The sample yields approximately 390,000 distinct CDR3 sequences, roughly 15% seen once. As to time point: newly diagnosed GD, antithyroid drugs for less than 3 months. Researchers made the TCR library from RNA that was extracted from PBMCs. This sample was also put to use in a study of T cells in Graves' hyperthyroidism and ophthalmopathy.

This material consisted of peripheral blood mononuclear cells (PBMCs), taken at new diagnosis, from a patient treated with antithyroid drugs. These receptors were collected from a woman between 18 and 29 years old with Graves disease.

This clonotype was counted many times. The chain carries TRBV12-3 or TRBV12-4 and TRBJ2-5; 8 nucleotides align to TRBD2. The CDR3 length is 17 residues. The trim removed 6 bases at V and 2 bases at J, leaving 14 bases unmatched. CDR3 region: CASRAGTGGPLQETQYF. The CDR3 DNA sequence: TGTGCCAGCAGAGCGGGTACGGGAGGGCCTCTACAAGAGACCCAGTACTTC.

CDR3 in DNA: TGTGCCAGCAGCTTAGCGGGACAGGGGGCCACCGGGGAGCTGTTTTTT. This gives the protein CASSLAGQGATGELFF. This chain connects TRBV7-6 to TRBJ2-2; TRBD1 matches at 12 bases. There are 16 residues in the CDR3. The germline V gene encodes CDR1 SGHVS and CDR2 FNYEAQ. V lost 0 bases, J lost 4 bases, and 0 bases stayed unmatched.

The rearrangement joins TRBV11-2 to TRBJ2-3; TRBD2 is a possible D gene (6 bases). The CDR3 spans 16 residues. The germline V gene has CDR1 SGHAT and CDR2 FQNNGV. The V end lost 5 bases, the J end lost 6 bases, and 21 bases lay between the germline ends. CDR3 protein: CASSKLMVGDLDTQYF. The CDR3 DNA reads TGTGCCAGCAGCAAGCTAATGGTGGGGGACTTGGATACGCAGTATTTT.

This clonotype has ten or more counts. The chain carries TRBV27 and TRBJ1-5, with a possible D match to TRBD1 (6 bases). This CDR3 comprises 14 residues. Germline CDR1 and CDR2: MNHEY and SMNVEV (reference sequence). Trimming took off 3 bases at V and 5 bases at J, with 11 bases between the two ends. The CDR3 sequence is CASSFGRGDQPQHF. The CDR3 bases are TGTGCCAGCAGTTTTGGCAGGGGCGATCAGCCCCAGCATTTT.

There are a few counts of this clonotype. This chain joins TRBV10-3 and TRBJ2-3; 10 bases map to TRBD2. Germline V gives CDR1 ENHRY, CDR2 SYGVKD. The CDR3 is made up of 16 amino acids. The V segment lost 1 base and the J segment 1 base; nucleotides outside the gene matches: 2. This CDR3 is CAISEFGLAGTDTQYF. CDR3 nucleotide sequence: TGTGCCATCAGTGAGTTTGGACTAGCGGGCACAGATACGCAGTATTTT.

At least ten counts were recorded for this clonotype. The rearrangement joins TRBV28 to TRBJ2-3; possibly TRBD1 or TRBD2 for D (5 bases each). Germline CDR1 reads MDHEN; CDR2 reads SYDVKM. This CDR3 has 15 amino acids. V was shortened by 4 bases and J by 3 bases, with 14 bases between the two germline ends. This CDR3 is CASSSRGTGTDTQYF. Written as DNA, the CDR3 is TGTGCCAGCAGTTCTCGGGGAACAGGTACAGATACGCAGTATTTT.

CDR3 sequence reads: CASSPLAGGQDTQYF. CDR3 in DNA: TGTGCCAGCAGCCCCCTAGCGGGGGGGCAGGATACGCAGTATTTT. V gene TRBV3-1 combines with J gene TRBJ2-3; 12 bases match TRBD2. Looked up from germline, CDR1 is LGHDT and CDR2 is YNNKEL (reference sequence). The CDR3 sequence is 15 residues long. V lost 4 bases to trimming and J lost 6 bases; unmatched junction nucleotides: 5.

The chain couples TRBV20-1 to TRBJ2-5, with 7 bases identical to TRBD2. V lost 3 bases and J lost 4; bases outside the gene matches: 5. The CDR3 covers 13 residues. Germline V lookup: CDR1 DFQATT, CDR2 SNEGSKA (reference sequence). The CDR3 nucleotides read TGCAGTGCTAGGGGCGGGGGAGGAGAGACCCAGTACTTC. Protein sequence: CSARGGGGETQYF.

This clonotype was observed at least ten times. The chain has TRBV5-1 and TRBJ2-1; no reliable D call. Germline-derived CDR1 and CDR2 are SGHRS and YFSETQ. Trimming shortened V by 3 bases and J by 9 bases, and 13 bases separated the two germline ends. The CDR3 runs 13 residues. CDR3 nucleotide sequence: TGCGCCAGCAGCTCGACGATAAAGGGTGAGCAGTTCTTC. As protein: CASSSTIKGEQFF.

The chain recombines TRBV7-3 with TRBJ1-1, with 8 positions matching TRBD1. The CDR3 has 17 amino acids. Per germline, CDR1 SGHTA and CDR2 FQGTGA. V shed 5 bases and J 3 bases; nucleotides not matched to a gene: 14. CDR3 nucleotide sequence: TGTGCCAGCAGCGGGGGGCAGGGGGCGGTGGGGGACACTGAAGCTTTCTTT. Its protein product is CASSGGQGAVGDTEAFF. The variable domain in full, with the rest retrieved from reference TRBV7-3 and TRBJ1-1, is GAGVSQTPSNKVTEKGKYVELRCDPISGHTALYWYRQSLGQGPEFLIYFQGTGAADDSGLPNDRFFAVRPEGSVSTLKIQRTERGDSAVYLCASSGGQGAVGDTEAFFGQGTRLTVV.

This clonotype was seen at least ten times. This sequence joins TRBV5-1 and TRBJ1-4; unclear D gene. CDR3 size: 14 residues. The germline V and J ends were trimmed by 4 bases and 4 bases, with 11 bases remaining between them. Per germline, CDR1 SGHRS and CDR2 YFSETQ. This chain's CDR3 is CASSRAAVNEKLFF. The CDR3 nucleotides are TGCGCCAGCAGCAGGGCAGCAGTTAATGAAAAACTGTTTTTT.

The chain links TRBV7-8 to TRBJ2-7, with D perhaps TRBD2 (5 bases). V was pared by 3 bases and J by 0 bases, with 9 bases between. Germline loops: CDR1 SGHVS, CDR2 FQNEAQ. This CDR3 region has 14 residues. The CDR3 loop reads CASSFQRTSYEQYF. As DNA, the CDR3 is TGTGCCAGCAGCTTTCAGCGGACCTCCTACGAGCAGTACTTC. Variable domain in full (rest from reference TRBV7-8 and TRBJ2-7): GAGVSQSPRYKVAKRGQDVALRCDPISGHVSLFWYQQALGQGPEFLTYFQNEAQLDKSGLPSDRFFAERPEGSVSTLKIQRTQQEDSAVYLCASSFQRTSYEQYFGPGTRLTVT.

This clonotype came up many times. This chain connects TRBV30 to TRBJ1-1; weak D call: TRBD1 (5 bases). The CDR3 covers 12 residues. The germline V gene has CDR1 GTSNPN and CDR2 SVGIG (reference sequence). V was pared by 5 bases and J by 5 bases, with 12 bases between. Here the CDR3 DNA reads TGTGCCTGGGATCAGGGAGGGACTGAAGCTTTCTTT. Translation: CAWDQGGTEAFF.

At least ten counts were recorded for this clonotype. The chain has TRBV3-1 and TRBJ1-4; the D is unclear. Between the trimmed V and J ends, which lost 5 bases and 8 bases, there was a span of 18 bases. Germline CDR1 reads LGHDT; CDR2 reads YNNKEL (reference sequence). CDR3 length: 15 residues. This CDR3 reads CASSEGPWGGEKLFF. CDR3 coding DNA: TGTGCCAGCAGCGAAGGACCTTGGGGAGGGGAAAAACTGTTTTTT.

This clonotype was seen a single time. This may be a read error: a much more frequent sequence differs by one nucleotide. The chain combines TRBV11-2 with TRBJ1-6; 8 positions match TRBD1. The CDR3 has 15 amino acids. Germline V gene lookup returns CDR1 SGHAT and CDR2 FQNNGV. V dropped 5 bases and J dropped 8; count of bases not matched to a gene: 8. The CDR3, as DNA: TGTGCCAGCAGCGTCGGACAGGGACTCTATTCACCCCTCCACTTT. The encoded protein is CASSVGQGLYSPLHF.

This sequence joins TRBV3-1 and TRBJ2-1; 9 nucleotides agree with TRBD2. Germline CDR1 reads LGHDT; CDR2 reads YNNKEL (reference sequence). J lost 0 bases, V lost 3 bases, and 12 bases had no gene match. The CDR3 has 19 residues. The CDR3 reads CASSHTTSGHSRSYNEQFF. DNA of the CDR3: TGTGCCAGCAGCCACACGACTAGCGGACACTCCCGCTCCTACAATGAGCAGTTCTTC.

This clonotype has ten or more counts. This chain connects TRBV11-2 to TRBJ2-1; either TRBD1 or TRBD2 may supply D (5 bases each). From germline, CDR1 is SGHAT and CDR2 FQNNGV. Trimming pared 3 bases from V and 9 bases from J, leaving 15 bases between. This CDR3 has 14 residues. CDR3: CASSLEAGMVEQFF. CDR3 DNA sequence: TGTGCCAGCAGCTTGGAGGCAGGGATGGTTGAGCAGTTCTTC.

CDR3 sequence (DNA): TGTGCCAGCAGCGCCTGGATGGACTTGGGGAATGAGCAGTTCTTC. Its translation: CASSAWMDLGNEQFF. The V and J genes are TRBV7-9 and TRBJ2-1; perhaps TRBD2 as D (5 bases). The CDR3 is 15 amino acids. V was trimmed by 5 bases and J by 7 bases, leaving 18 bases between them. Germline CDR1 is SEHNR and CDR2 is FQNEAQ (reference sequence).

The sample holds one count of this clonotype. A single base is all that separates this from a far larger clone, so a read error is likely. The gene calls are TRBV7-3 and TRBJ2-7; 12 nucleotides align to TRBD1. This CDR3 is 17 amino acids long. The germline V gene has CDR1 SGHTA and CDR2 FQGTGA. V trimming: 6 bases; J trimming: 4 bases; junction bases outside the gene matches: 13. The CDR3 reads CASSRPPGTGGIYEQYF. The CDR3 DNA reads as TGTGCCAGCAGTCGTCCCCCCGGGACAGGGGGCATTTACGAGCAGTACTTC.

There are many counts of this clonotype. The chain uses TRBV3-1 and TRBJ2-7; the match to TRBD2 covers 14 bases. V shed 2 bases and J 2 bases; nucleotides not matched to a gene: 11. CDR1 LGHDT and CDR2 YNNKEL come from the germline V gene (reference sequence). The CDR3 covers 19 residues. CDR3 loop: CASSQKPGTSGSIPYEQYF. Written as DNA, the CDR3 is TGTGCCAGCAGCCAAAAACCCGGGACTAGCGGGAGTATCCCCTACGAGCAGTACTTC.

This clonotype has ten or more counts. This chain joins TRBV29-1 and TRBJ2-1; TRBD2 might be the D (7 bases). Deletions cut 1 base from V and 5 bases from J, with 24 bases between. The CDR3 is 18 amino acids. From germline, CDR1 is SQVTM and CDR2 ANQGSEA. CDR3 bases: TGCAGCGTTGAAGGGGTCTGGCGGGGGCCCCCGATTAACAATGAGCAGTTCTTC. It is translated as CSVEGVWRGPPINNEQFF.

The chain couples TRBV20-1 to TRBJ2-1, with 7 positions matching TRBD2. The V gene end was trimmed by 3 bases and the J gene end by 2 bases; junction bases not matched to a gene: 10. The CDR3 is made up of 16 amino acids. Germline V gives CDR1 DFQATT, CDR2 SNEGSKA (reference sequence). CDR3 in amino acids: CSARPGRAGPYNEQFF. The CDR3 bases are TGCAGTGCTAGGCCAGGGAGGGCGGGGCCCTACAATGAGCAGTTCTTC.